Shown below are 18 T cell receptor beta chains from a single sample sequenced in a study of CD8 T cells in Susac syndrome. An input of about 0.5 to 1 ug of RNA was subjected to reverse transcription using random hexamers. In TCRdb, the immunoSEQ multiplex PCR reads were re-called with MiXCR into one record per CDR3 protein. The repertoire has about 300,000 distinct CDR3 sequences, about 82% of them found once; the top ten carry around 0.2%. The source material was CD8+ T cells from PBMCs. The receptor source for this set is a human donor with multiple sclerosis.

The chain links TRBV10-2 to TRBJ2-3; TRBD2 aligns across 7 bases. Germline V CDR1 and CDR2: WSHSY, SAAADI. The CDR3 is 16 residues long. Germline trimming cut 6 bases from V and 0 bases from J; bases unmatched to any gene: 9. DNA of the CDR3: TGCGCCAGCAGCCGCATACTAGCGTCTAGCACAGATACGCAGTATTTT. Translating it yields CASSRILASSTDTQYF.

CDR3 region: CASSSTSGSFYEQYF. The DNA of the CDR3 is TGTGCCAGCAGTTCGACTAGCGGGTCCTTCTACGAGCAGTACTTC. V gene TRBV6-6 combines with J gene TRBJ2-7, with 10 bases that match TRBD2. The ends lost 4 bases at V and 3 bases at J; junction bases unmatched: 6. Germline V gene lookup returns CDR1 MNHNY and CDR2 SVGAGI (reference sequence). This CDR3 is built from 15 residues.

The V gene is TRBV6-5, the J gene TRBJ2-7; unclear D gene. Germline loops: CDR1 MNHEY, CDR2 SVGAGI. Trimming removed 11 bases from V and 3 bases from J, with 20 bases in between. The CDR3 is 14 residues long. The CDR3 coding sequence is TGTGCCCTTCTTACTGGACGGATCCTCTACGAGCAGTACTTC. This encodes CALLTGRILYEQYF.

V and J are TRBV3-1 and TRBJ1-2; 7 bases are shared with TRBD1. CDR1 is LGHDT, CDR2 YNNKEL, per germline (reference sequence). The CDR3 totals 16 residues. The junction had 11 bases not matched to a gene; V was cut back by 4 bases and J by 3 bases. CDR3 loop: CASSPGQEPTYYGYTF. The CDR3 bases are TGTGCCAGCAGCCCCGGACAGGAGCCGACCTACTATGGCTACACCTTC.

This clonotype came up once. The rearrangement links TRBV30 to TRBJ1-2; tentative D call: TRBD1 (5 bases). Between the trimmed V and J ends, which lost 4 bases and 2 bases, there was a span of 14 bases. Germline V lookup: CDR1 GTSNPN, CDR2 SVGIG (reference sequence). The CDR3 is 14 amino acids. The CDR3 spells CAWTWGSSNYGYTF. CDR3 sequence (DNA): TGTGCCTGGACCTGGGGCAGTTCAAACTATGGCTACACCTTC.

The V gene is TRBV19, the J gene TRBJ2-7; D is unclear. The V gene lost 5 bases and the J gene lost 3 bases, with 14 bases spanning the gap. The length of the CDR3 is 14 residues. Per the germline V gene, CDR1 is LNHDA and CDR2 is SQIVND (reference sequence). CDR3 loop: CASSPWLGNYEQYF. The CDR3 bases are TGTGCCAGTAGTCCCTGGTTAGGGAACTACGAGCAGTACTTC.

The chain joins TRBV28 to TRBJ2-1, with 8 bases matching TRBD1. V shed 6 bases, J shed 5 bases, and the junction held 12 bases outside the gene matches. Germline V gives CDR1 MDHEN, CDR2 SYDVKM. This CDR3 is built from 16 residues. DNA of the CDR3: TGTGCCAGCAGCCCTGACGGACAGGGCTGGAACAATGAGCAGTTCTTC. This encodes CASSPDGQGWNNEQFF.

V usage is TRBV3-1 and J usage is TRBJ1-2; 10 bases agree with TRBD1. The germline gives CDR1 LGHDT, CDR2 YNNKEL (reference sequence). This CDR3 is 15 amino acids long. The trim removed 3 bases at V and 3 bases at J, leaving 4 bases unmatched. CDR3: CASSHPTGGDYGYTF. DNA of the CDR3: TGTGCCAGCAGCCATCCGACAGGGGGCGACTATGGCTACACCTTC.

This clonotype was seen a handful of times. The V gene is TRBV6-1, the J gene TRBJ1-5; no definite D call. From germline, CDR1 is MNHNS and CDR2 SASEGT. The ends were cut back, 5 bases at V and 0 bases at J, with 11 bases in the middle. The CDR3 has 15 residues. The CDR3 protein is CASSLGPYSNQPQHF. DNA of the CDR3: TGTGCCAGCAGTCTTGGCCCTTATAGCAATCAGCCCCAGCATTTT.

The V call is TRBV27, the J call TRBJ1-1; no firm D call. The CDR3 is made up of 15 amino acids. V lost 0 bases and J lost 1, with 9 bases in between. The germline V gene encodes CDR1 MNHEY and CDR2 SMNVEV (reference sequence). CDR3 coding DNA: TGTGCCAGCAGTTTATCGGTACAGTGGAACACTGAAGCTTTCTTT. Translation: CASSLSVQWNTEAFF.

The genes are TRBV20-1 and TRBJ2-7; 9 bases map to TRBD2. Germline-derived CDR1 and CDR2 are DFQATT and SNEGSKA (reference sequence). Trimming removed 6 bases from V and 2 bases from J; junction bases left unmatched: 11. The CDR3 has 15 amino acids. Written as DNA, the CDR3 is TGCAGTGCGCCACCTTTGGCGGGAGGGCCCTACGAGCAGTACTTC. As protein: CSAPPLAGGPYEQYF.

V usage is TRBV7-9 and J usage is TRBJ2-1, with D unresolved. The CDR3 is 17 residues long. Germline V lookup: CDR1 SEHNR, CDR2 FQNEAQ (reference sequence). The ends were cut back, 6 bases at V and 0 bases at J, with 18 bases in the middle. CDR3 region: CASSHPLGGSSYNEQFF. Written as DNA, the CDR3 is TGTGCCAGCAGTCATCCCTTGGGCGGCAGCTCCTACAATGAGCAGTTCTTC.

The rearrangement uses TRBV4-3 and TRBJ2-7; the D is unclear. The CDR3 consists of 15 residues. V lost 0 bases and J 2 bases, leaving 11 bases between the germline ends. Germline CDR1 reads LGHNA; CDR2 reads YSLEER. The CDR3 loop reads CASSQDRAGAYEQYF. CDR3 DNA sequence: TGCGCCAGCAGCCAAGATAGGGCCGGAGCCTACGAGCAGTACTTC.

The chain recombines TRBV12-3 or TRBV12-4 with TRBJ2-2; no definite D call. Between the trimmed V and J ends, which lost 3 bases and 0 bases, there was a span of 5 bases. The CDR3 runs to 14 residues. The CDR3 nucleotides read TGTGCCAGCAGTTTGTGGACGAACACCGGGGAGCTGTTTTTT. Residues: CASSLWTNTGELFF.

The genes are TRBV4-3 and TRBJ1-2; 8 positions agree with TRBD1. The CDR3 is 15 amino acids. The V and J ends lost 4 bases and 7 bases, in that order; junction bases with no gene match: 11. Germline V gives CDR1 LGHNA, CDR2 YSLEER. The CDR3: CASSPDYRGLGGYTF. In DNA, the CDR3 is TGCGCCAGCAGCCCCGATTACAGGGGGTTGGGTGGCTACACCTTC.

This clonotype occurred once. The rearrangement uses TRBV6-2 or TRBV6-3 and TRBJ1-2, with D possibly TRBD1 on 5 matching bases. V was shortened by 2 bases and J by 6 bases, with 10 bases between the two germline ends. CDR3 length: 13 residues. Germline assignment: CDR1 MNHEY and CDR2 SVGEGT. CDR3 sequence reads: CASSYGTIHGYTF. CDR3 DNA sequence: TGTGCCAGCAGTTACGGGACCATACATGGCTACACCTTC.

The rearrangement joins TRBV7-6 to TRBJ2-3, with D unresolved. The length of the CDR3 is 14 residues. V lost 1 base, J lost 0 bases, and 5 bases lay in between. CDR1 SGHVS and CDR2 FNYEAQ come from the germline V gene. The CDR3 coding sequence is TGTGCCAGCAGCTTAGAGAGCAGCACAGATACGCAGTATTTT. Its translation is CASSLESSTDTQYF.

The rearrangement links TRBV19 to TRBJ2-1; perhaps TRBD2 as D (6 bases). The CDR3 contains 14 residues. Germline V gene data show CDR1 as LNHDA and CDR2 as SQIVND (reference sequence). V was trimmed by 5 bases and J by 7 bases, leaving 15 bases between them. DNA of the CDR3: TGTGCCAGTAGTCGGGACTTAGAGATGAATGAGCAGTTCTTC. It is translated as CASSRDLEMNEQFF.